The entry below describes one T cell receptor (beta chain). Its target is unknown. The data originate from a study of cytotoxic CD8 clonotypes in ibrutinib-treated CLL. Germline CDR1 and CDR2: KGHSH and LQKENI. The trim removed 4 bases at V and 0 bases at J, leaving 18 bases unmatched. This CDR3 is built from 20 residues. Assay: immunoSEQ multiplex PCR; the TCRdb copy retains only in-frame clones and omits some. The repertoire holds some 160,000 clones, with around 84% as singletons. Findings and caveats of the study: Clonality went higher at ibrutinib response and then dropped back toward baseline at progression.

This clonotype was sampled from a human donor with chronic lymphocytic leukemia. Sequencing used PBMCs, obtained after 12 months of ibrutinib treatment. The V call is TRBV18, the J call TRBJ2-1; TRBD2 matches 7 bases. CDR3 residues: CASSQAAGDELRSSYNEQFF. CDR3 nucleotides: TGTGCCAGCTCACAAGCTGCGGGGGACGAGTTGCGTTCCTCCTACAATGAGCAGTTCTTC. Full variable domain (missing parts from reference TRBV18 and TRBJ2-1): NAGVMQNPRHLVRRRGQEARLRCSPMKGHSHVYWYRQLPEEGLKFMVYLQKENIIDESGMPKERFSAEFPKEGPSILRIQQVVRGDSAAYFCASSQAAGDELRSSYNEQFFGPGTRLTVL.